The clone carrying this T cell receptor (beta chain) ranks as medium-sized. V dropped 6 bases and J dropped 7; count of bases not matched to a gene: 7. This CDR3 contains 13 residues. Germline V gene sequence: CDR1 MNHEY, CDR2 SVGAGI. The authors' processing: Reference gene primer amplification gave estimated nucleated cell counts. Libraries were prepared by immunoSEQ multiplex PCR; TCRdb keeps only in-frame clonotypes and omits some of them. That table is the source of V, J and clone size, and D and trimming were worked out from the DNA. Of 130,000 or so clones in the sample, 81% were seen once. The data were obtained in a study of blood T cell repertoires in COVID-19. Turning to the study itself: Specimens from acute and convalescent COVID-19 originated in the United States, Italy and Spain. In each case, the material was cDNA or gDNA derived from T cells, B-cell-depleted T cells, or PBMCs.

The sequence was obtained from a woman between 55 and 75 years old with active or convalescent COVID-19. This chain links TRBV6-5 with TRBJ1-1; 8 bases align to TRBD1. The source material was peripheral blood. The CDR3 nucleotides are TGTGCCAGCAGACCAGGGGGCTGGGGTGAAGCTTTCTTT. Amino acid sequence: CASRPGGWGEAFF.